Presented here are 14 T cell receptor beta chains from one specimen sequenced in a study of shared clonotypes between healthy human individuals. Only in-frame clones appear in the TCRdb table, and some are missing; sequencing was by immunoSEQ multiplex PCR. The sample contains roughly 2.6 million clones, more than 90% of which appear only once. Input material: naive CD4+ T cells sorted from blood. Stated subset: CD45RA+ positively selected. Every receptor here comes from a young man in good health.

The rearrangement uses TRBV6-1 and TRBJ1-5; D is perhaps TRBD1 (5 bases). Germline V gene data show CDR1 as MNHNS and CDR2 as SASEGT. The CDR3 sequence is 17 residues long. Trimming removed 4 bases from V and 1 base from J, with 17 bases in between. CDR3 DNA sequence: TGTGCCAGCAGTGCTTTGCAACAGGCGGGGAGCAATCAGCCCCAGCATTTT. Translation gives CASSALQQAGSNQPQHF.

The chain uses TRBV6-6 and TRBJ2-7; possibly TRBD1 for D (6 bases). Trimming took 2 bases from V and 3 from J, leaving 8 bases between them. The CDR3 contains 13 residues. Germline V gene data show CDR1 as MNHNY and CDR2 as SVGAGI (reference sequence). The chain's CDR3 is CASSYGDIYEQYF. CDR3 in DNA: TGTGCCAGCAGTTACGGGGACATCTACGAGCAGTACTTC.

The J gene is TRBJ1-5, the V gene TRBV11-2; D unresolved. Germline V gene data show CDR1 as SGHAT and CDR2 as FQNNGV. The CDR3 sequence is 13 residues long. V was cut by 1 base and J by 6 bases, with 7 bases left in between. CDR3 sequence (DNA): TGTGCCAGCAGCTTAGGACGGGGTCAGCCCCAGCATTTT. Translated, it gives CASSLGRGQPQHF. The variable domain in full, with the rest retrieved from reference TRBV11-2 and TRBJ1-5, is EAGVAQSPRYKIIEKRQSVAFWCNPISGHATLYWYQQILGQGPKLLIQFQNNGVVDDSQLPKDRFSAERLKGVDSTLKIQPAKLEDSAVYLCASSLGRGQPQHFGDGTRLSIL.

V usage is TRBV6-5 and J usage is TRBJ2-5, with TRBD2 identical over 9 bases. Germline loops: CDR1 MNHEY, CDR2 SVGAGI. This CDR3 region has 14 residues. The V segment lost 7 bases and the J segment 1 base; nucleotides outside the gene matches: 4. The CDR3 DNA reads TGTGCCAGCATCCTAGCGGGGCGCCAAGAGACCCAGTACTTC. Translated: CASILAGRQETQYF.

The rearrangement uses TRBV9 and TRBJ2-2; a weak D match, TRBD1 (6 bases). Germline CDR1 SGDLS, CDR2 YYNGEE. The CDR3 covers 17 residues. With 4 bases removed from V and 4 bases from J, the gap between germline ends came to 20 bases. The CDR3 nucleotides read TGTGCCAGCAGCCCACTGGTGGGCAGGGGAGTCACCGGGGAGCTGTTTTTT. Translated: CASSPLVGRGVTGELFF.

This chain uses TRBV5-4 with TRBJ2-1; 8 nucleotides line up with TRBD2. The V gene's germline CDR1 is SGHNT and CDR2 YYREEE (reference sequence). This CDR3 comprises 18 residues. V shed 4 bases, J shed 1 base, and the junction held 13 bases outside the gene matches. The CDR3 bases are TGTGCCAGCAGCCAACTACAAACTAGCGGACAATCCTACAATGAGCAGTTCTTC. It codes for CASSQLQTSGQSYNEQFF.

This chain connects TRBV27 to TRBJ2-3; D gene uncertain. Germline CDR1 MNHEY, CDR2 SMNVEV (reference sequence). The CDR3 consists of 20 residues. The V end lost 0 bases, the J end lost 6 bases, and 28 bases lay between the germline ends. The CDR3 nucleotides read TGTGCCAGCAGTTTATCGTATTGGAATTCGGCGATCCTTGCATCGGATACGCAGTATTTT. Amino acids: CASSLSYWNSAILASDTQYF.

V gene TRBV6-1 combines with J gene TRBJ1-2, with a possible D match to TRBD1 (5 bases). V was clipped by 0 bases and J by 1 base, with 15 bases between them. In germline, CDR1 is MNHNS, CDR2 SASEGT. The CDR3 consists of 17 residues. CDR3 amino acids: CASSEALGDGFNYGYTF. CDR3 sequence (DNA): TGTGCCAGCAGTGAAGCGCTAGGGGACGGATTTAACTATGGCTACACCTTC.

With respect to this clone: The same CDR3 is also encoded by other DNA sequences in this sample. The chain joins TRBV6-1 to TRBJ1-2; D remains ambiguous. The CDR3 sequence is 13 residues long. Trimming removed 2 bases at V and 5 bases at J, with 9 bases between. Germline CDR1 and CDR2: MNHNS and SASEGT. CDR3 region: CASSERGGYGYTF. As DNA, the CDR3 is TGTGCCAGCAGTGAACGGGGAGGGTATGGCTACACCTTC.

This sequence joins TRBV7-6 and TRBJ2-2; TRBD2 agrees at 9 bases. Germline trimming cut 4 bases from V and 5 bases from J; bases unmatched to any gene: 14. The germline gives CDR1 SGHVS, CDR2 FNYEAQ. The CDR3 totals 18 residues. CDR3 residues: CASSSSLETSGLTGELFF. Here the CDR3 DNA reads TGTGCCAGCAGCTCTTCCCTAGAAACTAGCGGGCTTACCGGGGAGCTGTTTTTT.

The chain is built from TRBV7-9 and TRBJ1-1; 11 nucleotides align to TRBD1. V lost 5 bases and J lost 6; bases outside the gene matches: 8. Germline CDR1 SEHNR, CDR2 FQNEAQ (reference sequence). CDR3 length: 15 amino acids. The CDR3 coding sequence is TGTGCCAGCAGCCCCAGGACAGGGGGCGCGCCTGAAGCTTTCTTT. It encodes CASSPRTGGAPEAFF.

This clone was seen once. V gene TRBV4-2 combines with J gene TRBJ2-1; 8 positions agree with TRBD2. V trimming: 1 base; J trimming: 0 bases; junction bases outside the gene matches: 14. The CDR3 extends over 20 amino acids. Germline V gene sequence: CDR1 LGHNA, CDR2 YNFKEQ. As DNA, the CDR3 is TGTGCCAGCAGCCAAGCCAGACACGTCGGGGGGGTGAGCTCCTACAATGAGCAGTTCTTC. This sequence encodes CASSQARHVGGVSSYNEQFF.

The gene calls are TRBV6-1 and TRBJ1-6; the D gene is possibly TRBD1 (5 bases). V was pared by 6 bases and J by 4 bases, with 25 bases between. Germline V gene lookup returns CDR1 MNHNS and CDR2 SASEGT. There are 19 residues in the CDR3. The CDR3 spells CASRERSLGAESYNSPLHF. The CDR3 nucleotides read TGTGCCAGCAGAGAAAGATCCCTCGGGGCCGAGTCTTATAATTCACCCCTCCACTTT.

The chain uses TRBV4-2 and TRBJ2-1; 8 bases fit TRBD2. This CDR3 is 16 amino acids long. Trimming cost V 3 bases and J 4 bases; bases outside gene matches: 8. Germline CDR1 LGHNA, CDR2 YNFKEQ. CDR3 residues: CASSHHSGTRYNEQFF. The DNA for the CDR3 is TGTGCCAGCAGCCACCATTCCGGGACTAGATACAATGAGCAGTTCTTC.